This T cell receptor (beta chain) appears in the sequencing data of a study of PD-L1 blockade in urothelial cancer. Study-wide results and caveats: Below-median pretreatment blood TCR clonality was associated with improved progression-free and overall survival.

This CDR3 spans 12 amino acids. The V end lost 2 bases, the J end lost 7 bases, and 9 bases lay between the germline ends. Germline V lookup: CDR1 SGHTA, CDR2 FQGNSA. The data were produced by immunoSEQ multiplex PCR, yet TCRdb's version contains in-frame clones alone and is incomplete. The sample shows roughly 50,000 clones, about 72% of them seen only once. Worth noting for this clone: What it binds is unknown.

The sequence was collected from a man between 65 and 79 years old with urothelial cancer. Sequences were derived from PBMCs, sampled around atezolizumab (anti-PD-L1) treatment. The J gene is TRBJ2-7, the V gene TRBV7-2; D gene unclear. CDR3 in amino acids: CASSLTTREQYF. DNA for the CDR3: TGTGCCAGCAGCTTAACAACGAGGGAGCAGTACTTC.